This T cell receptor beta chain was captured by sequencing in a study of spatial heterogeneity in lung cancer. The germline gives CDR1 MNHNY, CDR2 SVGAGI (reference sequence). The V gene end was trimmed by 6 bases and the J gene end by 4 bases; junction bases not matched to a gene: 8. This CDR3 has 15 amino acids. TCRdb reprocessed the 5' RACE reads via MiXCR and lists one record per CDR3 protein. The repertoire has about 95,000 distinct CDR3 sequences, 7% to 9% of them found once; the top ten carry 6.9%. Time point of the sample: sample taken at primary tumor resection. Unsorted whole RNA from tumor, nontumor lung or frozen PBMC underwent sequencing. This clonotype came up many times.

The V and J genes are TRBV6-6 and TRBJ1-2, with 10 bases identical to TRBD1. Source: PBMCs, taken at surgery. This receptor was taken from a male donor with early-stage non-small cell lung cancer. CDR3 sequence: CASSVPGQGIYGYTF. Here the CDR3 DNA reads TGTGCCAGCAGCGTCCCGGGACAGGGGATCTATGGCTACACCTTC.